This T cell receptor (beta chain) was sequenced for a study of CD8 T cells in Susac syndrome. Roughly 0.45 to 1 ug RNA was reverse transcribed with random hexamers. TCRdb itself ran the immunoSEQ multiplex PCR reads through MiXCR, one entry per CDR3 protein. This table has 350,000 to 550,000 distinct CDR3 sequences, roughly 85% appearing once. Germline V lookup: CDR1 MNHEY, CDR2 SVGAGI. The CDR3 loop spans 16 amino acids. V dropped 2 bases and J dropped 2 bases, with 16 bases sitting between them. The chain recombines TRBV6-5 with TRBJ2-7; tentatively, D is TRBD1 (7 bases). The sequenced sample was CD8+ T cells from PBMCs. The receptor was isolated from a human donor with multiple sclerosis. The CDR3 reads CASSYQVARGAYEQYF. CDR3 in DNA: TGTGCCAGCAGTTACCAGGTAGCCAGGGGGGCCTACGAGCAGTACTTC.